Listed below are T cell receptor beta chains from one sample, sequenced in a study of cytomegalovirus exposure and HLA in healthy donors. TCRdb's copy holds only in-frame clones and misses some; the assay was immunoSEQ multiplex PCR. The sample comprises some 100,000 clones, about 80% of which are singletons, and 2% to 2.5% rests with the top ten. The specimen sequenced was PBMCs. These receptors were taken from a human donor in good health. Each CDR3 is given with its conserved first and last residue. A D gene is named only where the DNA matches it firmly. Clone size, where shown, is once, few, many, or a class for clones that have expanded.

CDR3aa: CASSASTGGTEAFF; CDR3nt: TGTGCCAGCAGCGCGTCTACAGGGGGCACTGAAGCTTTCTTT; d_gene: TRBD1; j_gene: TRBJ1-1; v_gene: TRBV6-4; abundance: NA
CDR3aa: CASSGEMNTEAFF; CDR3nt: TGTGCCAGCAGTGGGGAGATGAACACTGAAGCTTTCTTT; d_gene: NA; j_gene: TRBJ1-1; v_gene: TRBV6-1; abundance: NA
CDR3aa: CASSLRKRGKGATDTQYF; CDR3nt: TGTGCCAGCAGCTTAAGAAAAAGGGGGAAAGGGGCCACAGATACGCAGTATTTT; d_gene: NA; j_gene: TRBJ2-3; v_gene: TRBV5-6; abundance: NA
CDR3aa: CSVIYGQAPYGYTF; CDR3nt: TGCAGCGTTATATACGGACAGGCTCCCTATGGCTACACCTTC; d_gene: TRBD1; j_gene: TRBJ1-2; v_gene: TRBV29-1; abundance: NA
CDR3aa: CASSYSRDRSPEQYF; CDR3nt: TGTGCCAGCAGTTACTCCCGGGACAGGAGCCCCGAGCAGTACTTC; d_gene: TRBD1; j_gene: TRBJ2-7; v_gene: TRBV6-6; abundance: NA
CDR3aa: CASSLGRGNSPLHF; CDR3nt: TGTGCCAGCAGCTTAGGCCGGGGTAATTCACCCCTCCACTTT; d_gene: NA; j_gene: TRBJ1-6; v_gene: TRBV13; abundance: NA
CDR3aa: CASRLSSYNSPLHF; CDR3nt: TGTGCCAGCAGGTTGTCCAGCTATAATTCACCCCTCCACTTT; d_gene: NA; j_gene: TRBJ1-6; v_gene: TRBV14; abundance: NA
CDR3aa: CASTLVRNTEAFF; CDR3nt: TGTGCCAGCACCCTCGTCAGGAACACTGAAGCTTTCTTT; d_gene: NA; j_gene: TRBJ1-1; v_gene: TRBV11-2; abundance: few
CDR3aa: CASSLKGRNTEAFF; CDR3nt: TGTGCCAGCAGCTTAAAAGGGAGGAACACTGAAGCTTTCTTT; d_gene: NA; j_gene: TRBJ1-1; v_gene: TRBV11-3; abundance: NA
CDR3aa: CATSTPGGTSGPLAKNIQYF; CDR3nt: TGTGCCACCAGCACACCAGGGGGGACTAGCGGTCCCCTAGCCAAAAACATTCAGTACTTC; d_gene: TRBD2; j_gene: TRBJ2-4; v_gene: TRBV15; abundance: NA
CDR3aa: CASSLYRGSGTNTEAFF; CDR3nt: TGTGCCAGCAGTTTATACAGGGGCTCCGGAACGAACACTGAAGCTTTCTTT; d_gene: TRBD1; j_gene: TRBJ1-1; v_gene: TRBV27; abundance: NA
CDR3aa: CASSLGGNYGYTF; CDR3nt: TGTGCCAGCAGTTTAGGGGGCAACTATGGCTACACCTTC; d_gene: NA; j_gene: TRBJ1-2; v_gene: TRBV27; abundance: NA
CDR3aa: CAWSSRGAEKLFF; CDR3nt: TGTGCCTGGAGTAGCCGGGGGGCTGAAAAACTGTTTTTT; d_gene: NA; j_gene: TRBJ1-4; v_gene: TRBV30; abundance: NA
CDR3aa: CASSIPGLPYEQYF; CDR3nt: TGTGCCAGTAGTATCCCGGGACTCCCATACGAGCAGTACTTC; d_gene: NA; j_gene: TRBJ2-7; v_gene: TRBV19; abundance: NA
CDR3aa: CASSLDRGGYGYTF; CDR3nt: TGTGCCAGCAGTTTAGACAGGGGTGGCTATGGCTACACCTTC; d_gene: TRBD1; j_gene: TRBJ1-2; v_gene: TRBV28; abundance: NA
CDR3aa: CASRNQGLGEQFF; CDR3nt: TGTGCCAGCAGGAATCAGGGTCTAGGGGAGCAGTTCTTC; d_gene: NA; j_gene: TRBJ2-1; v_gene: TRBV28; abundance: NA
CDR3aa: CASTSAHLRGRGGDEQFF; CDR3nt: TGTGCCAGCACCTCGGCCCACCTTCGCGGGAGGGGGGGCGATGAGCAGTTCTTC; d_gene: TRBD2; j_gene: TRBJ2-1; v_gene: TRBV5-4; abundance: NA
CDR3aa: CASSLDYRGNTIYF; CDR3nt: TGTGCCAGCAGCTTAGATTATAGGGGGAACACCATATATTTT; d_gene: NA; j_gene: TRBJ1-3; v_gene: TRBV7-2; abundance: NA
CDR3aa: CASSIRDSPLHF; CDR3nt: TGTGCCAGTAGTATCCGGGATTCACCCCTCCACTTT; d_gene: NA; j_gene: TRBJ1-6; v_gene: TRBV19; abundance: NA
CDR3aa: CASSPTGKAYGEQFF; CDR3nt: TGTGCCAGCAGTCCGACAGGGAAGGCCTACGGTGAGCAGTTCTTC; d_gene: TRBD1; j_gene: TRBJ2-1; v_gene: TRBV6-1; abundance: NA
CDR3aa: CAAEGAAAGANVLTF; CDR3nt: TGTGCCGCCGAGGGCGCGGCCGCTGGGGCCAACGTCCTGACTTTC; d_gene: NA; j_gene: TRBJ2-6; v_gene: TRBV28; abundance: few
CDR3aa: CASSLWRGQPLLGNEQFF; CDR3nt: TGTGCCAGCAGCTTGTGGAGGGGGCAGCCCTTGTTGGGCAATGAGCAGTTCTTC; d_gene: NA; j_gene: TRBJ2-1; v_gene: TRBV5-6; abundance: NA
CDR3aa: CASSGVSGSQHEQYF; CDR3nt: TGTGCCAGTAGTGGGGTGAGTGGGAGTCAGCACGAGCAGTACTTC; d_gene: NA; j_gene: TRBJ2-7; v_gene: TRBV19; abundance: NA
CDR3aa: CASSWVAGGLRNEQFF; CDR3nt: TGTGCCAGCAGCTGGGTAGCGGGGGGGTTGCGCAATGAGCAGTTCTTC; d_gene: TRBD2; j_gene: TRBJ2-1; v_gene: TRBV5-6; abundance: NA
CDR3aa: CASSLDSSGTALYGYTF; CDR3nt: TGTGCCAGCAGCTTGGATTCATCCGGGACAGCGCTCTATGGCTACACCTTC; d_gene: TRBD1; j_gene: TRBJ1-2; v_gene: TRBV5-4; abundance: NA
CDR3aa: CAWSPIGDRAYGYTF; CDR3nt: TGTGCCTGGAGTCCGATTGGAGACAGGGCCTATGGCTACACCTTC; d_gene: TRBD1; j_gene: TRBJ1-2; v_gene: TRBV30; abundance: NA
CDR3aa: CSTIGAGMLNEQFF; CDR3nt: TGCAGCACCATTGGGGCAGGGATGCTAAATGAGCAGTTCTTC; d_gene: NA; j_gene: TRBJ2-1; v_gene: TRBV29-1; abundance: NA
CDR3aa: CASSQDWGTSTDTQYF; CDR3nt: TGTGCCAGCAGCCAAGATTGGGGGACTAGCACAGATACGCAGTATTTT; d_gene: NA; j_gene: TRBJ2-3; v_gene: TRBV4-2; abundance: NA
CDR3aa: CASSYLPQGSGEQYF; CDR3nt: TGTGCCAGCAGTTACCTACCTCAGGGGTCTGGCGAGCAGTACTTC; d_gene: NA; j_gene: TRBJ2-7; v_gene: TRBV6-5; abundance: NA
CDR3aa: CASRIAGEAGELFF; CDR3nt: TGTGCCAGCAGAATAGCGGGAGAGGCCGGGGAGCTGTTTTTT; d_gene: TRBD2; j_gene: TRBJ2-2; v_gene: TRBV7-9; abundance: NA
CDR3aa: CASSFRGGSNEQYF; CDR3nt: TGTGCCAGCAGCTTTAGGGGGGGGAGCAACGAGCAGTACTTC; d_gene: NA; j_gene: TRBJ2-7; v_gene: TRBV11-2; abundance: NA
CDR3aa: CASSLGDRGGNQPQHF; CDR3nt: TGTGCCAGCAGCTTGGGGGACAGGGGAGGCAATCAGCCCCAGCATTTT; d_gene: TRBD1; j_gene: TRBJ1-5; v_gene: TRBV5-6; abundance: NA
CDR3aa: CASSAPWGGANTGELFF; CDR3nt: TGTGCCAGCAGCGCCCCCTGGGGGGGGGCGAACACCGGGGAGCTGTTTTTT; d_gene: TRBD2; j_gene: TRBJ2-2; v_gene: TRBV9; abundance: few
CDR3aa: CAAGGPLWALHF; CDR3nt: TGTGCCGCCGGGGGACCGCTTTGGGCCCTCCACTTT; d_gene: NA; j_gene: TRBJ1-6; v_gene: TRBV6-5; abundance: NA
CDR3aa: CASRNAGGSQPQHF; CDR3nt: TGTGCCAGCAGAAACGCAGGTGGGTCGCAGCCCCAGCATTTT; d_gene: NA; j_gene: TRBJ1-5; v_gene: TRBV6-5; abundance: NA
CDR3aa: CAWGVAGTDTQYF; CDR3nt: TGTGCCTGGGGGGTAGCGGGCACAGATACGCAGTATTTT; d_gene: NA; j_gene: TRBJ2-3; v_gene: TRBV30; abundance: NA
CDR3aa: CASGGQKNTEAFF; CDR3nt: TGTGCCAGCGGGGGACAGAAGAACACTGAAGCTTTCTTT; d_gene: TRBD1; j_gene: TRBJ1-1; v_gene: TRBV27; abundance: few
CDR3aa: CAWSRWQGSEKLFF; CDR3nt: TGTGCCTGGAGCAGGTGGCAGGGAAGTGAAAAACTGTTTTTT; d_gene: NA; j_gene: TRBJ1-4; v_gene: TRBV30; abundance: NA
CDR3aa: CASSEALMGSATQYYEQYF; CDR3nt: TGTGCCAGCAGTGAAGCTTTAATGGGTAGCGCGACCCAATACTACGAGCAGTACTTC; d_gene: NA; j_gene: TRBJ2-7; v_gene: TRBV6-1; abundance: NA
CDR3aa: CSVEVLGRGQGEQFF; CDR3nt: TGCAGCGTTGAAGTTTTGGGAAGGGGCCAGGGTGAGCAGTTCTTC; d_gene: NA; j_gene: TRBJ2-1; v_gene: TRBV29-1; abundance: NA
CDR3aa: CAWSLGTANTGELFF; CDR3nt: TGTGCCTGGAGCCTTGGGACAGCGAACACCGGGGAGCTGTTTTTT; d_gene: TRBD1; j_gene: TRBJ2-2; v_gene: TRBV30; abundance: NA
CDR3aa: CASGTSYNEQFF; CDR3nt: TGTGCCAGTGGTACTAGCTACAATGAGCAGTTCTTC; d_gene: NA; j_gene: TRBJ2-1; v_gene: TRBV19; abundance: NA
CDR3aa: CASSEDSWPFF; CDR3nt: TGTGCCAGCAGTGAAGACAGTTGGCCGTTCTTC; d_gene: NA; j_gene: TRBJ2-1; v_gene: TRBV6-1; abundance: NA
CDR3aa: CASSEGVGTGLYEQYF; CDR3nt: TGTGCCAGCAGTGAAGGTGTAGGAACAGGGTTGTACGAGCAGTACTTC; d_gene: NA; j_gene: TRBJ2-7; v_gene: TRBV2; abundance: NA
CDR3aa: CASSRDSALSNQPQHF; CDR3nt: TGTGCCAGCAGTCGGGACAGCGCACTTAGCAATCAGCCCCAGCATTTT; d_gene: TRBD1; j_gene: TRBJ1-5; v_gene: TRBV7-8; abundance: NA
CDR3aa: CASSQGLVSYEQYF; CDR3nt: TGTGCCAGCAGCCAAGGACTAGTCTCCTACGAGCAGTACTTC; d_gene: NA; j_gene: TRBJ2-7; v_gene: TRBV14; abundance: few
CDR3aa: CSVEDGGKQYF; CDR3nt: TGCAGCGTTGAGGACGGGGGGAAGCAGTACTTC; d_gene: TRBD2; j_gene: TRBJ2-7; v_gene: TRBV29-1; abundance: once
CDR3aa: CASSQLRGGNSPLHF; CDR3nt: TGCGCCAGCAGCCAGCTGCGTGGGGGCAATTCACCCCTCCACTTT; d_gene: NA; j_gene: TRBJ1-6; v_gene: TRBV4-3; abundance: few
CDR3aa: CAIARQSSYEQYF; CDR3nt: TGTGCCATCGCCAGACAGAGCTCCTACGAGCAGTACTTC; d_gene: NA; j_gene: TRBJ2-7; v_gene: TRBV10-3; abundance: NA
CDR3aa: CASRGQVEGNTIYF; CDR3nt: TGTGCCAGCAGGGGACAGGTTGAGGGAAACACCATATATTTT; d_gene: TRBD1; j_gene: TRBJ1-3; v_gene: TRBV6-5; abundance: once
CDR3aa: CASSLNRFSYEQYF; CDR3nt: TGTGCCAGCAGCTTAAACAGGTTCTCCTACGAGCAGTACTTC; d_gene: NA; j_gene: TRBJ2-7; v_gene: TRBV11-3; abundance: NA
CDR3aa: CASSLKLAGDEQYF; CDR3nt: TGTGCCAGCAGCTTGAAACTAGCGGGGGACGAGCAGTACTTC; d_gene: TRBD2; j_gene: TRBJ2-7; v_gene: TRBV5-4; abundance: NA
CDR3aa: CASSGRGRGGRASICEQYF; CDR3nt: TGTGCTAGTTCCGGTAGGGGCCGAGGCGGGAGGGCCTCTATTTGTGAGCAGTACTTC; d_gene: TRBD2; j_gene: TRBJ2-7; v_gene: TRBV12-5; abundance: NA
CDR3aa: CASSLQQGVNQPQHF; CDR3nt: TGTGCCAGCAGCTTACAACAGGGAGTAAATCAGCCCCAGCATTTT; d_gene: NA; j_gene: TRBJ1-5; v_gene: TRBV5-6; abundance: NA
CDR3aa: CASSLQPGQNEKLFF; CDR3nt: TGCGCCAGCAGCCTACAACCGGGACAGAATGAAAAACTGTTTTTT; d_gene: TRBD1; j_gene: TRBJ1-4; v_gene: TRBV4-1; abundance: NA
CDR3aa: CASSGQPGISGNTIYF; CDR3nt: TGTGCCAGTTCCGGGCAGCCGGGGATCTCTGGAAACACCATATATTTT; d_gene: NA; j_gene: TRBJ1-3; v_gene: TRBV19; abundance: few
CDR3aa: CASSLGLSGSINNEQFF; CDR3nt: TGCGCCAGCAGCTTGGGCCTTAGCGGGAGTATAAACAATGAGCAGTTCTTC; d_gene: TRBD2; j_gene: TRBJ2-1; v_gene: TRBV5-1; abundance: once
CDR3aa: CASRSQGVSNQPQHF; CDR3nt: TGTGCCAGCAGATCACAGGGGGTGAGCAATCAGCCCCAGCATTTT; d_gene: TRBD1; j_gene: TRBJ1-5; v_gene: TRBV6-6; abundance: NA